The T cell receptor beta chain under discussion was sequenced for a study of blood T cell repertoires in COVID-19 (dated by TCRdb to the early 2020s). For the wider study: Samples covering the acute and convalescent phases of COVID-19 were provided by collaborators in the United States, Italy and Spain. Where HLA class I and class II types were available, the types were taken from metadata supplied by the sample provider, not from assay-based typing. Sample metadata almost always included a de-identified subject ID, COVID-19 status, age in years and sex. The dataset comprised deeply sampled blood TCRbeta repertoires from subjects exposed to, actively infected with, or recovered from COVID-19. A freely available public database, intended as a resource for researchers studying the immune response to SARS-CoV-2, is where the repertoires were released. The prospective study material was composed of cDNA or gDNA derived from T cells, B-cell-depleted T cells, or PBMCs. The samples were drawn from the first 160 participants of the ongoing ImmuneRACE study and from over 950 subjects provided by 6 global collaborators. Results the study describes overall, beyond this receptor: The quantity of clinical and demographic metadata differed by source and by participant and was supplied without curation.

TCRbeta CDR3 regions were amplified from genomic DNA using the immunoSEQ Assay, a bias-controlled multiplex PCR. In the original analysis: Nucleated cell counts per sample were estimated from amplification of reference gene primers within the assay. To quantify the absolute abundance of each unique TCRbeta CDR3 rearrangement, sequence reads were collapsed and filtered. For each sample, productive Simpson clonality was calculated as the square root of Simpson's diversity index across productive rearrangements. TCRdb limited this immuneACCESS table to in-frame rearrangements with V and J called. A share of clones is missing; checked studies link under half to unresolved V genes, and the rest is unexplained. The DNA gave D and trimming, while V, J and clone size come from that table. This sample has approximately 21,000 clones in its table, and around nine tenths of those were observed once. The ten largest make up about 18% of the sample.

From the germline V gene, CDR1 is SGHAT and CDR2 is FQNNGV. The CDR3 contains 15 residues, cysteine and phenylalanine counted. CDR3 DNA is the only sequence kept; it has 45 bases, read in frame from the first base. V lost 4 bases and J lost 3 bases; the stretch between them is 15 bases long. As concerns this clone: The antigen this receptor binds is unknown. It has no much larger one-base neighbor in the sample; base qualities were not kept.

Each collaborating institution followed its own protocols to collect whole blood in K2EDTA tubes. Collaborator samples were shipped for TCRbeta analysis as frozen whole blood, isolated PBMCs, or DNA extracted from either sample type. The sample consisted of peripheral blood. Here the chain combines TRBV11-2 and TRBJ1-1; TRBD1 is perhaps the D gene, given 5 matching bases. The source is a human donor in a cohort sampled during active COVID-19. The DNA sequence is as follows: TGTGCCAGCAGCTCGCGGGACCCTCGACACACTGAAGCTTTCTTT. This codes for CASSSRDPRHTEAFF.